This TCR beta chain appears in the sequencing data of a study of T-cell reconstitution after alpha-beta-depleted transplantation in children. Unique molecular identifiers were used to barcode this TCRbeta library. TCRdb itself ran the PCR reads through MiXCR, one entry per CDR3 protein. The table lists hundreds of thousands of distinct CDR3 sequences, approximately 15% of them singletons, with about 1.1% in the top ten. This CDR3 has 11 amino acids. The V gene's germline CDR1 is DFQATT and CDR2 SNEGSKA (reference sequence). This clonotype was seen many times. The chain is built from TRBV20-1 and TRBJ1-1; no clear D. The sample consisted of PBMCs from the stem cell graft donor, taken from the stem cell graft. This sequence originates from a human donor who donated a stem cell graft to a child with acute myeloid leukemia. For the CDR3, the DNA is TGCAGCGATACAGCGAACACTGAAGCTTTCTTT. It yields the protein CSDTANTEAFF.